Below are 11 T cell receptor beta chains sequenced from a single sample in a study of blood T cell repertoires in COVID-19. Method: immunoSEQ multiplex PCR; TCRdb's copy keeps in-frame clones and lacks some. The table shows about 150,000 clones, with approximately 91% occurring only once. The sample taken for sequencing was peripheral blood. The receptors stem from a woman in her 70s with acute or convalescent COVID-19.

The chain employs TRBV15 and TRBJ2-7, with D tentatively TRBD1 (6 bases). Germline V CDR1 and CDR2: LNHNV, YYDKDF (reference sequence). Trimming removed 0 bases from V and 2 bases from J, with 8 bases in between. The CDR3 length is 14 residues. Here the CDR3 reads CATSRDHRAYEQYF. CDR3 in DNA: TGTGCCACCAGCAGAGATCACAGGGCCTACGAGCAGTACTTC.

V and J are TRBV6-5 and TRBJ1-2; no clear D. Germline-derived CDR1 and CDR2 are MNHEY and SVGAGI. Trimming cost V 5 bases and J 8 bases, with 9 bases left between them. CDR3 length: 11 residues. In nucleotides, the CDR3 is TGTGCCAGCAGTCAGACAAGGGGCTACACCTTC. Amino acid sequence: CASSQTRGYTF.

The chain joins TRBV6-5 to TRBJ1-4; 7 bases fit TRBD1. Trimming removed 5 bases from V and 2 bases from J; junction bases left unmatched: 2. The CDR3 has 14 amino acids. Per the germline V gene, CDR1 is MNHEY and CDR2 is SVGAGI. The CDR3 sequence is CASSRQGTNEKLFF. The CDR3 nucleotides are TGTGCCAGCAGTCGACAGGGTACTAATGAAAAACTGTTTTTT.

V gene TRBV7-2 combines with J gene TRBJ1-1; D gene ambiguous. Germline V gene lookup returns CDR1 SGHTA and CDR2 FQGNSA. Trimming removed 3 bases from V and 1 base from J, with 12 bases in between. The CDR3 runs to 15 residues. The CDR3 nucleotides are TGTGCCAGCAGCTTTAGGAGGGTTGGGAACACTGAAGCTTTCTTT. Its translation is CASSFRRVGNTEAFF.

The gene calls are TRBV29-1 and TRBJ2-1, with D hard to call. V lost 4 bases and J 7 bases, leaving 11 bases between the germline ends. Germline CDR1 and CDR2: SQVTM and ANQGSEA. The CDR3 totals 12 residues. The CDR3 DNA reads TGCAGCGTTGTTGTGTCGGTTAATGAGCAGTTCTTC. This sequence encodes CSVVVSVNEQFF.

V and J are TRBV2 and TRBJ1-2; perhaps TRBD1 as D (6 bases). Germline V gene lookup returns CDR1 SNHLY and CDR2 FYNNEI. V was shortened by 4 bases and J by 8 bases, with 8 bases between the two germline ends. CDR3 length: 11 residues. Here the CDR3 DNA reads TGTGCCAGCAGTGTGGGGGCGGGCTACACCTTC. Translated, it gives CASSVGAGYTF. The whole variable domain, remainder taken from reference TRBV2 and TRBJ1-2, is EPEVTQTPSHQVTQMGQEVILRCVPISNHLYFYWYRQILGQKVEFLVSFYNNEISEKSEIFDDQFSVERPDGSNFTLKIRSTKLEDSAMYFCASSVGAGYTFGSGTRLTVV.

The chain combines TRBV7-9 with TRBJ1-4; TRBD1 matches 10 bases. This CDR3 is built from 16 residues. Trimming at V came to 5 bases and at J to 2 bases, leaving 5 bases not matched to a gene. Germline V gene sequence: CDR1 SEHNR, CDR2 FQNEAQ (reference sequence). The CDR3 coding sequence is TGTGCCAGCAGCAGGGGACAGGGGCTTACTAATGAAAAACTGTTTTTT. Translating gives CASSRGQGLTNEKLFF.

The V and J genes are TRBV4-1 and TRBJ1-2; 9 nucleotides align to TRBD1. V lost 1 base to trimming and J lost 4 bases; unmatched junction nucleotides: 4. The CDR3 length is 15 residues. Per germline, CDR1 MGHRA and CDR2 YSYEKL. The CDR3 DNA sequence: TGCGCCAGCAGCCAAGCCGGGACAGGGTTCTATGGCTACACCTTC. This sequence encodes CASSQAGTGFYGYTF.

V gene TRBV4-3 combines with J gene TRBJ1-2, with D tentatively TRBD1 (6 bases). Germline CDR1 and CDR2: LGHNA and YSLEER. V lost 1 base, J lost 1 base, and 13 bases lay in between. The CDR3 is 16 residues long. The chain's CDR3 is CASSQGGAGDNYGYTF. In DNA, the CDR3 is TGCGCCAGCAGCCAAGGGGGAGCAGGGGATAACTATGGCTACACCTTC.

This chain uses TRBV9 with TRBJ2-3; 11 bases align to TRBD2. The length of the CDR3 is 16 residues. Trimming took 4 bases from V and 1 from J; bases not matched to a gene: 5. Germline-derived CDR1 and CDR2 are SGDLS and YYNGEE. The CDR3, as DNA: TGTGCCAGCAGCCCTAGCGGGGGGTCCCGCACAGATACGCAGTATTTT. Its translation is CASSPSGGSRTDTQYF.

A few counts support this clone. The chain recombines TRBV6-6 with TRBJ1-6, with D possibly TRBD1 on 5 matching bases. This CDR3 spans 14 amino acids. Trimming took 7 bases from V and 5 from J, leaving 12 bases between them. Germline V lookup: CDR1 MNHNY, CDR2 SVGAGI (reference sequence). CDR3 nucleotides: TGTGCCAGCATCCCGGACATCAATAATTCACCCCTCCACTTT. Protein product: CASIPDINNSPLHF.